These 25 T cell receptor beta chains originate from one sample sequenced in a study of cytomegalovirus exposure and HLA in healthy donors. In the PCR, 60 Vbeta and 13 Jbeta primers were used. Profiling relied on immunoSEQ multiplex PCR, and the TCRdb table lists in-frame clones only, not all of them. The sample records 120,000 to 150,000 clones, under 80% being singletons. Sequencing was performed on PBMCs. These receptors originate from a woman aged 45 to 65 in good health and CMV-seropositive.

V and J are TRBV5-4 and TRBJ2-2; 10 bases line up with TRBD2. The germline V gene has CDR1 SGHNT and CDR2 YYREEE (reference sequence). There are 15 residues in the CDR3. Trimming removed 6 bases from V and 6 bases from J; junction bases left unmatched: 8. CDR3 residues: CASTGGSGGAGELFF. Here the CDR3 DNA reads TGTGCCAGCACCGGAGGGAGCGGGGGGGCCGGGGAGCTGTTTTTT.

This clone was seen a handful of times. The V gene is TRBV7-9, the J gene TRBJ1-1, with D unclear. The CDR3 totals 14 residues. CDR1 and CDR2 from the germline V gene are SEHNR and FQNEAQ (reference sequence). Trimming left V 0 bases short and J 4 bases short, with 9 bases between. CDR3 coding DNA: TGTGCCAGCAGCTTAGCGACAACAGTCACTGAAGCTTTCTTT. Protein product: CASSLATTVTEAFF.

The chain couples TRBV7-3 to TRBJ2-1, with TRBD2 matching over 11 bases. Germline trimming cut 4 bases from V and 4 bases from J; bases unmatched to any gene: 6. The CDR3 is made up of 16 amino acids. In germline, CDR1 is SGHTA, CDR2 FQGTGA. The CDR3 protein is CASSYSGGDEYNEQFF. As DNA, the CDR3 is TGTGCCAGCAGCTATAGCGGGGGGGATGAGTACAATGAGCAGTTCTTC.

This chain uses TRBV11-3 with TRBJ2-1, with 12 nucleotides matching TRBD2. V lost 5 bases and J lost 8; bases outside the gene matches: 16. This CDR3 contains 18 residues. CDR1 SGHNT and CDR2 YENEEA come from the germline V gene. The CDR3 region is CASSPGVLAGGFRDEQFF. The CDR3 nucleotides are TGTGCCAGCAGCCCAGGAGTACTAGCGGGGGGTTTTCGGGATGAGCAGTTCTTC. The entire variable domain, with the rest obtained from reference TRBV11-3 and TRBJ2-1, is as follows: EAGVVQSPRYKIIEKKQPVAFWCNPISGHNTLYWYLQNLGQGPELLIRYENEEAVDDSQLPKDRFSAERLKGVDSTLKIQPAELGDSAVYLCASSPGVLAGGFRDEQFFGPGTRLTVL.

The chain carries TRBV7-8 and TRBJ1-2, with a weak D call TRBD1 (6 bases). The CDR3 has 15 residues. V lost 5 bases to trimming and J lost 4 bases, with 17 bases between them. Germline values: CDR1 SGHVS, CDR2 FQNEAQ. The CDR3 protein is CASSPLQGGRYGYTF. The CDR3 nucleotides read TGTGCCAGCAGCCCCTTACAGGGTGGACGCTATGGCTACACCTTC.

The gene calls are TRBV5-1 and TRBJ1-2; maybe TRBD1 (5 bases). The germline gives CDR1 SGHRS, CDR2 YFSETQ. The CDR3 runs 15 residues. Trimming took 0 bases from V and 0 from J, leaving 9 bases between them. CDR3 sequence: CASSLAGQTNYGYTF. CDR3 DNA: TGCGCCAGCAGCTTGGCAGGACAAACTAACTATGGCTACACCTTC.

As DNA, the CDR3 is TGCGCCAGCAGCTTCTCTGTGAGTAAGCACTCACCCCTCCACTTT. Translation gives CASSFSVSKHSPLHF. V and J are TRBV5-1 and TRBJ1-6, with D unclear. CDR1 is SGHRS and CDR2 is YFSETQ in the germline V gene. The CDR3 spans 15 residues. Trimming stripped 2 bases from V and 10 bases from J, with 16 bases between.

This clone has a handful of counts. The V gene is TRBV5-1, the J gene TRBJ2-7; D gene unclear. The germline V gene has CDR1 SGHRS and CDR2 YFSETQ. The V end was cut by 2 bases, the J end by 6 bases, with 12 bases between. CDR3 size: 13 residues. CDR3 sequence: CASSLVSLAEQYF. Here the CDR3 DNA reads TGCGCCAGCAGCTTAGTCAGTTTAGCCGAGCAGTACTTC. Using reference TRBV5-1 and TRBJ2-7 for the parts outside the CDR3, the full variable domain is KAGVTQTPRYLIKTRGQQVTLSCSPISGHRSVSWYQQTPGQGLQFLFEYFSETQRNKGNFPGRFSGRQFSNSRSEMNVSTLELGDSALYLCASSLVSLAEQYFGPGTRLTVT.

This clone was seen only a few times. V is TRBV7-2 and J is TRBJ2-4, with 11 nucleotides matching TRBD2. Germline-derived CDR1 and CDR2 are SGHTA and FQGNSA. There are 18 residues in the CDR3. J gave up 6 bases and V 1 base, and 11 bases lay outside the gene matches. Here the CDR3 DNA reads TGTGCCAGCAGCTTAGGATCCCCCCTAGCGGGGGGAGGAAACATTCAGTACTTC. This encodes CASSLGSPLAGGGNIQYF.

This rearrangement joins TRBV28 to TRBJ1-1; TRBD1 matches 7 bases. There are 14 residues in the CDR3. J lost 1 base, V lost 6 bases, and 5 bases had no gene match. CDR1 and CDR2 (germline): MDHEN, SYDVKM. Written as DNA, the CDR3 is TGTGCCAGCAGACAGGGGCCTTCGAACACTGAAGCTTTCTTT. Protein: CASRQGPSNTEAFF.

J is TRBJ2-6 and V is TRBV7-9; TRBD1 matches 9 bases. Germline CDR1 is SEHNR and CDR2 is FQNEAQ (reference sequence). The CDR3 runs to 15 residues. The trim removed 4 bases at V and 2 bases at J, leaving 0 bases unmatched. As DNA, the CDR3 is TGTGCCAGCAGCTGGACAGGGGCTGGGGCCAACGTCCTGACTTTC. It is translated as CASSWTGAGANVLTF.

The CDR3: CASSPFQGNTEAFF. The CDR3 DNA sequence: TGCGCCAGCAGCCCTTTTCAGGGGAACACTGAAGCTTTCTTT. V usage is TRBV4-1 and J usage is TRBJ1-1; D perhaps matches TRBD1 (5 bases). The V gene lost 4 bases and the J gene lost 1 base, with 10 bases spanning the gap. The CDR3 totals 14 residues. In germline, CDR1 is MGHRA, CDR2 YSYEKL.

This rearrangement joins TRBV6-1 to TRBJ2-3, with 7 bases matching TRBD1. J gave up 2 bases and V 4 bases, and 9 bases lay outside the gene matches. The CDR3 has 16 amino acids. Germline V lookup: CDR1 MNHNS, CDR2 SASEGT. Written as DNA, the CDR3 is TGTGCCAGCAGTGTTCCGGGACAGTTAATCACAGATACGCAGTATTTT. Protein: CASSVPGQLITDTQYF.

This clone has just a few counts. This sequence joins TRBV4-1 and TRBJ2-3; 14 positions agree with TRBD2. The CDR3 is made up of 17 amino acids. Trimming at V came to 3 bases and at J to 6 bases, leaving 8 bases not matched to a gene. CDR1 and CDR2 from the germline V gene are MGHRA and YSYEKL. In nucleotides, the CDR3 is TGCGCCAGCAGCCAGACTAGCGGGGGGGTTTGGACGGATACGCAGTATTTT. It yields the protein CASSQTSGGVWTDTQYF.

DNA of the CDR3: TGCGCCAGCAGCCGTGGGACAGATCATACCTTCAACACCGGGGAGCTGTTTTTT. As protein: CASSRGTDHTFNTGELFF. V usage is TRBV4-3 and J usage is TRBJ2-2, with TRBD1 identical over 7 bases. CDR1 and CDR2 (germline): LGHNA, YSLEER. This CDR3 has 18 residues. Unmatched junction bases numbered 13, after V lost 4 bases and J lost 2 bases.

The chain is built from TRBV29-1 and TRBJ2-1, with TRBD1 matching over 7 bases. Germline lookup yields CDR1 SQVTM and CDR2 ANQGSEA. The CDR3 sequence is 14 residues long. J lost 0 bases, V lost 4 bases, and 3 bases had no gene match. The CDR3 protein is CSVARQGSYNEQFF. CDR3 nucleotides: TGCAGCGTTGCACGACAGGGCTCCTACAATGAGCAGTTCTTC.

The genes are TRBV28 and TRBJ2-5; tentative D call: TRBD1 (5 bases). CDR1 and CDR2 from the germline V gene are MDHEN and SYDVKM. Trimming stripped 6 bases from V and 5 bases from J, with 10 bases between. There are 12 residues in the CDR3. CDR3 loop: CASRGVSETQYF. The CDR3 coding sequence is TGTGCCAGCAGAGGGGTCTCGGAGACCCAGTACTTC.

V gene TRBV27 combines with J gene TRBJ1-1; no clear D gene. The CDR3 sequence is 13 residues long. CDR1 MNHEY and CDR2 SMNVEV come from the germline V gene (reference sequence). Trimming stripped 8 bases from V and 1 base from J, with 11 bases between. CDR3: CASGATRNTEAFF. The CDR3 DNA is TGTGCCAGCGGAGCCACGAGGAACACTGAAGCTTTCTTT.

This chain uses TRBV7-2 with TRBJ1-1; no clear D gene. This CDR3 spans 11 amino acids. In germline, CDR1 is SGHTA, CDR2 FQGNSA. V lost 3 bases to trimming and J lost 4 bases, with 3 bases between them. The CDR3: CASSFLTEAFF. The DNA for the CDR3 is TGTGCCAGCAGCTTCCTCACTGAAGCTTTCTTT.

The rearrangement uses TRBV28 and TRBJ1-6; the match to TRBD1 covers 8 bases. The CDR3 extends over 14 amino acids. V was clipped by 6 bases and J by 10 bases; unmatched bases: 8. Germline CDR1 reads MDHEN; CDR2 reads SYDVKM. Here the CDR3 reads CASSQDRVGSPLHF. CDR3 sequence (DNA): TGTGCCAGCAGCCAGGACAGGGTAGGCTCACCCCTCCACTTT.

This clone has a single count. The chain has TRBV7-2 and TRBJ2-2; 8 bases fit TRBD2. The germline V gene has CDR1 SGHTA and CDR2 FQGNSA. The CDR3 spans 15 residues. Losses at the gene ends were 5 bases for V and 4 bases for J; bases not matched to a gene: 6. CDR3 DNA sequence: TGTGCCAGCAGCGCACGACTAGCGCGCACCGGGGAGCTGTTTTTT. Its translation: CASSARLARTGELFF.

The CDR3 protein is CASSDAGGGSIAFF. For the CDR3, the DNA is TGTGCCAGCAGCGACGCGGGGGGGGGTTCAATAGCTTTCTTT. V and J are TRBV9 and TRBJ1-1, with TRBD1 as a possible D gene (5 bases). CDR1 SGDLS and CDR2 YYNGEE come from the germline V gene. Trimming shortened V by 3 bases and J by 10 bases, and 19 bases separated the two germline ends. The length of the CDR3 is 14 residues.

V is TRBV5-4 and J is TRBJ1-1; 7 nucleotides match TRBD1. The germline gives CDR1 SGHNT, CDR2 YYREEE (reference sequence). The length of the CDR3 is 15 residues. V gave up 0 bases and J gave up 7 bases; unmatched junction bases: 9. CDR3 region: CASSLEGGQPYEAFF. The CDR3 region has the DNA TGTGCCAGCAGCTTGGAGGGGGGACAGCCTTATGAAGCTTTCTTT. The full variable domain, its missing parts supplied by reference TRBV5-4 and TRBJ1-1, is ETGVTQSPTHLIKTRGQQVTLRCSSQSGHNTVSWYQQALGQGPQFIFQYYREEENGRGNFPPRFSGLQFPNYSSELNVNALELDDSALYLCASSLEGGQPYEAFFGQGTRLTVV.

For the CDR3, the DNA is TGTGCCAGCAGTTACACGAGGACAGGGGCCCATGAGCAGTTCTTC. It codes for CASSYTRTGAHEQFF. The chain links TRBV6-5 to TRBJ2-1, with 9 bases fitting TRBD1. The CDR3 loop spans 15 amino acids. CDR1 is MNHEY, CDR2 SVGAGI, per germline. With 2 bases clipped from V and 8 bases from J, the junction kept 7 bases outside the gene matches.

Comment on this clone: Other nucleotide sequences in the sample specify the same CDR3. This chain links TRBV29-1 with TRBJ2-7; 7 bases match TRBD2. Germline V gene data show CDR1 as SQVTM and CDR2 as ANQGSEA. V was clipped by 6 bases and J by 2 bases; unmatched bases: 10. The CDR3 totals 14 residues. As DNA, the CDR3 is TGCAGCGTGGAGGGCGGGGGACCTCCCTACGAGCAGTACTTC. Translated: CSVEGGGPPYEQYF.